One and the same sample provided the 6 T cell receptor beta chains below, sequenced in a study of siplizumab effects on memory and regulatory T cells. Sequencing was performed with immunoSEQ multiplex PCR; in TCRdb, only in-frame clones are kept and a portion is missing. The data show approximately 110,000 clones, about 93% seen once. Sequencing used CD4+ T cells sorted from blood. All receptors derive from a human donor in good health.

The chain has TRBV5-5 and TRBJ2-2, with D possibly matching TRBD1 (6 bases). The V and J ends lost 0 bases and 9 bases respectively, with 12 bases between them. The germline V gene has CDR1 SGHKS and CDR2 YYEKEE (reference sequence). The CDR3 runs 14 residues. The CDR3 is CASSLEPRGRELFF. The CDR3 DNA sequence: TGTGCCAGCAGCTTGGAGCCCAGGGGCAGGGAGCTGTTTTTT.

CDR3 sequence (DNA): TGTGCCATCAGACCAGCGGGAGACTCGAATACGCAGTATTTT. Translating it yields CAIRPAGDSNTQYF. The rearrangement links TRBV10-3 to TRBJ2-3, with 8 bases lining up with TRBD2. Germline CDR1 ENHRY, CDR2 SYGVKD. The V gene end was trimmed by 6 bases and the J gene end by 7 bases; junction bases not matched to a gene: 9. The CDR3 is 14 amino acids.

The genes are TRBV7-2 and TRBJ2-3, with 7 bases that match TRBD2. V was pared by 4 bases and J by 1 base, with 5 bases of the junction left unmatched. CDR3 length: 15 amino acids. Germline V gene lookup returns CDR1 SGHTA and CDR2 FQGNSA. CDR3 in amino acids: CASSYRSGGTDTQYF. CDR3 DNA sequence: TGTGCCAGCAGCTACAGAAGCGGGGGCACAGATACGCAGTATTTT.

The rearrangement uses TRBV27 and TRBJ2-3, with TRBD2 identical over 11 bases. Germline CDR1 MNHEY, CDR2 SMNVEV (reference sequence). J gave up 5 bases and V 0 bases, and 13 bases lay outside the gene matches. The CDR3 is 19 residues long. CDR3 nucleotide sequence: TGTGCCAGCAGTTTATCTTCTGAGCTCCTACTAGCGGGAGTAGATACGCAGTATTTT. This gives the protein CASSLSSELLLAGVDTQYF.

The rearrangement joins TRBV15 to TRBJ1-2; 7 bases map to TRBD1. Looked up from germline, CDR1 is LNHNV and CDR2 is YYDKDF (reference sequence). V lost 0 bases to trimming and J lost 13 bases; unmatched junction nucleotides: 8. This CDR3 is built from 13 residues. The DNA for the CDR3 is TGTGCCACCAGCAGAGACTCAGGGGGTAGGCGCACCTTC. It is translated as CATSRDSGGRRTF.

The V gene is TRBV30, the J gene TRBJ1-2; 8 bases line up with TRBD1. The junction had 12 bases not matched to a gene; V was cut back by 4 bases and J by 5 bases. Germline V lookup: CDR1 GTSNPN, CDR2 SVGIG (reference sequence). The CDR3 length is 15 residues. The CDR3 spells CAWKGPGQEFYGYTF. The DNA for the CDR3 is TGTGCCTGGAAGGGGCCGGGACAGGAATTTTATGGCTACACCTTC. Using reference TRBV30 and TRBJ1-2 for the parts outside the CDR3, the full variable domain is SQTIHQWPATLVQPVGSPLSLECTVEGTSNPNLYWYRQAAGRGLQLLFYSVGIGQISSEVPQNLSASRPQDRQFILSSKKLLLSDSGFYLCAWKGPGQEFYGYTFGSGTRLTVV.